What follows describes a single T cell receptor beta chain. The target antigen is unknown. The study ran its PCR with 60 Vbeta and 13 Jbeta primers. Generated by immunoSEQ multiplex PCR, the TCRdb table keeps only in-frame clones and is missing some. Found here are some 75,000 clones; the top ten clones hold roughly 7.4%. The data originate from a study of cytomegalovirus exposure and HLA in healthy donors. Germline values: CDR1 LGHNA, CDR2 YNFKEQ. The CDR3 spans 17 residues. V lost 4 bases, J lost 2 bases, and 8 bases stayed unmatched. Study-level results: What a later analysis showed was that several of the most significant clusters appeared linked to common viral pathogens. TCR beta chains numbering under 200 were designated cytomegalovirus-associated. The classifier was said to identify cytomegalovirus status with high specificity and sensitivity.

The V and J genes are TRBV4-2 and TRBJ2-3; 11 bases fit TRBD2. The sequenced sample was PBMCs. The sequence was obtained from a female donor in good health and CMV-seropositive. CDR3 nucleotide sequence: TGTGCCAGCAGCCCTACTCAGACTAGCGGGAACACAGATACGCAGTATTTT. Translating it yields CASSPTQTSGNTDTQYF.